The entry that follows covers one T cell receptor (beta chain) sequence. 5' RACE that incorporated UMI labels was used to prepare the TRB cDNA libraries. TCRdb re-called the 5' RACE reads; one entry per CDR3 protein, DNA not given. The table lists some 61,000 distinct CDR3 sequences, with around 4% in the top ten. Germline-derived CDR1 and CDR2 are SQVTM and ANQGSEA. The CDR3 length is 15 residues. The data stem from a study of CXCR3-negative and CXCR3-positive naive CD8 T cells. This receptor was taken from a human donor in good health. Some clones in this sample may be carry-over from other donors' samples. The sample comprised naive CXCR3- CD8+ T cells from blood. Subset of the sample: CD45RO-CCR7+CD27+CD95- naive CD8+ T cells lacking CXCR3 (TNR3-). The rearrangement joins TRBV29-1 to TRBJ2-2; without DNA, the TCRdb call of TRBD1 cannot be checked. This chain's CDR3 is CSVEGHHGQAGELFF.